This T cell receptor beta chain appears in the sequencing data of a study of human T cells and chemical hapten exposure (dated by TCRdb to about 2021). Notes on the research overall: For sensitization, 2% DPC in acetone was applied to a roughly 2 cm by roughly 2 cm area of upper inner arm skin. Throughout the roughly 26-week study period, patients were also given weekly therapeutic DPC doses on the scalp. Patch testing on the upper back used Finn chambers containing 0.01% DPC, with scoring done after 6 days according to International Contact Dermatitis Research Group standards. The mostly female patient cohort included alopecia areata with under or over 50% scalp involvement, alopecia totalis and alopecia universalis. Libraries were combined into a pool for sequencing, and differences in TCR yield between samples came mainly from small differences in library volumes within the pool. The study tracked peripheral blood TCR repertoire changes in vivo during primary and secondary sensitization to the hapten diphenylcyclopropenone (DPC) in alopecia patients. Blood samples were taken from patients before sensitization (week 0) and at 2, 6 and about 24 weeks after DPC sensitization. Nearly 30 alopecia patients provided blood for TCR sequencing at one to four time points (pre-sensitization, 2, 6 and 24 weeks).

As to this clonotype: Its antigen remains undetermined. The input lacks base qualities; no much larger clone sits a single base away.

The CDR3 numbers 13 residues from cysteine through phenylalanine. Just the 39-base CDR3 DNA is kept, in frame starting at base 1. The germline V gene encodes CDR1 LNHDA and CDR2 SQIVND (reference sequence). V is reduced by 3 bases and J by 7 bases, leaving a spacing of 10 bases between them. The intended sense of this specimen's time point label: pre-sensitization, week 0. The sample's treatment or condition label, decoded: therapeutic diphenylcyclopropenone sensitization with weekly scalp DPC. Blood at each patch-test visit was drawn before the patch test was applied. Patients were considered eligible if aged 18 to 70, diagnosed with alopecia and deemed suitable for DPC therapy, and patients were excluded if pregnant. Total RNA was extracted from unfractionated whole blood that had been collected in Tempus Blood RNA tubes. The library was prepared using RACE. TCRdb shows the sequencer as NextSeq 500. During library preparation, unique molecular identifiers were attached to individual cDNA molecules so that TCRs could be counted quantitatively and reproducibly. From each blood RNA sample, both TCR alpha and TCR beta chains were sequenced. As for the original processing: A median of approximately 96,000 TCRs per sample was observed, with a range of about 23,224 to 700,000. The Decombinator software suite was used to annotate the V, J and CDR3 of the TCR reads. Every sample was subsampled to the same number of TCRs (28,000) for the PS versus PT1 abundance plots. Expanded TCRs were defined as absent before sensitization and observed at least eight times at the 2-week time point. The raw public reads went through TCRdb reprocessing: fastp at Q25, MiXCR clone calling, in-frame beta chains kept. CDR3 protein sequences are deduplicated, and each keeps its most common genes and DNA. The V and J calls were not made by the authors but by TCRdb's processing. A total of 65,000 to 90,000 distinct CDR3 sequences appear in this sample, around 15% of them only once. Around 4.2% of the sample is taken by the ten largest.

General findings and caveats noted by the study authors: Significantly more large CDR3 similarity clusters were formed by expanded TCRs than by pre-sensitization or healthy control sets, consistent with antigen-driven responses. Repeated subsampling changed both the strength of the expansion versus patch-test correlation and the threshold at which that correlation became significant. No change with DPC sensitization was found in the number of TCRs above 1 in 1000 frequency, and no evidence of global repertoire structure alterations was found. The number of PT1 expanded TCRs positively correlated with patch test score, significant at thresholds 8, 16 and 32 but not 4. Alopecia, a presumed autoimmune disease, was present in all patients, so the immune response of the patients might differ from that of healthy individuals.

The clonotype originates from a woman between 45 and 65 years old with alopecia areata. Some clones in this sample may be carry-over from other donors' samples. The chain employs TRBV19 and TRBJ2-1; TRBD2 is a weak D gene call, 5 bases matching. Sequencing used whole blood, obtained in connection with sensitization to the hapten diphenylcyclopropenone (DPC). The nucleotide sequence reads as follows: TGTGCCAGTAGTATTCTTCCGGGGAATGAGCAGTTCTTC. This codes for CASSILPGNEQFF.